A single TCR beta chain is shown here with its context. The germline V gene encodes CDR1 LGHNA and CDR2 YSLEER. V lost 0 bases, J lost 11 bases, and 10 bases stayed unmatched. This CDR3 has 15 residues. The method was immunoSEQ multiplex PCR; TCRdb's version includes in-frame clones alone and lacks a portion of them. The repertoire consists of about 80,000 clones, with about 85% occurring once and the leading ten covering 6.5% to 8%. The sample is drawn from a study of PD-L1 blockade in urothelial cancer. Time point: pretreatment peripheral blood. Urothelial carcinoma in patients was locally advanced or metastatic. The number of samples from each patient was between 1 and 8, taken pretreatment and on-treatment.

Sequenced here: PBMCs, sampled around atezolizumab (anti-PD-L1) treatment. This sequence originates from a middle-aged man with urothelial cancer. The chain employs TRBV4-3 and TRBJ2-4; TRBD2 matches at 7 bases. The CDR3, as DNA: TGCGCCAGCAGCCAAGATCATGAACTAGCGATCGTTCAGTACTTC. Translated: CASSQDHELAIVQYF.